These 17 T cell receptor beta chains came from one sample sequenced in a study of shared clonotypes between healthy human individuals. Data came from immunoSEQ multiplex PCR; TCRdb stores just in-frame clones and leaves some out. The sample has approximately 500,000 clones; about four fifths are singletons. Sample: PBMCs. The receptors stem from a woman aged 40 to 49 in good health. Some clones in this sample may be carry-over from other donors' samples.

CDR3 region: CASSPTGTSGSDEQYF. The CDR3 coding sequence is TGTGCCAGCAGCCCAACCGGGACTAGCGGGTCAGACGAGCAGTACTTC. The genes are TRBV5-4 and TRBJ2-7, with TRBD2 matching over 12 bases. The CDR3 sequence is 16 residues long. V lost 4 bases and J lost 5; bases outside the gene matches: 10. Germline V gene sequence: CDR1 SGHNT, CDR2 YYREEE (reference sequence).

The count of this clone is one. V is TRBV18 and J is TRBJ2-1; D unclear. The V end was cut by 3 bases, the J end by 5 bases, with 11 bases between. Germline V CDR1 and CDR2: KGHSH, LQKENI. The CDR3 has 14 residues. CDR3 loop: CASSPLSRDNEQFF. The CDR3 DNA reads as TGTGCCAGCTCACCCCTTTCCCGGGACAATGAGCAGTTCTTC. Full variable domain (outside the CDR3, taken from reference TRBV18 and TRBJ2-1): NAGVMQNPRHLVRRRGQEARLRCSPMKGHSHVYWYRQLPEEGLKFMVYLQKENIIDESGMPKERFSAEFPKEGPSILRIQQVVRGDSAAYFCASSPLSRDNEQFFGPGTRLTVL.

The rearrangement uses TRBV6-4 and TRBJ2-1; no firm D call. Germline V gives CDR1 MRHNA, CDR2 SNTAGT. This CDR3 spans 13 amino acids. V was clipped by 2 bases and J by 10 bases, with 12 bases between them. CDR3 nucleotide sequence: TGTGCCAGCAGTGACGCTCAGGAGAGGGAGCAGTTCTTC. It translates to CASSDAQEREQFF.

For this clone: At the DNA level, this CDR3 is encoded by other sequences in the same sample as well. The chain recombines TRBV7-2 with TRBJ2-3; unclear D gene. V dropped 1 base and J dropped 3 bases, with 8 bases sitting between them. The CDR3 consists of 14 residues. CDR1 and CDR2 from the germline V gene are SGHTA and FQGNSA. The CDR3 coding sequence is TGTGCCAGCAGCTTAGTGGGGTTTACAGATACGCAGTATTTT. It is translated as CASSLVGFTDTQYF. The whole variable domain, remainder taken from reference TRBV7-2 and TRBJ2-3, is GAGVSQSPSNKVTEKGKDVELRCDPISGHTALYWYRQSLGQGLEFLIYFQGNSAPDKSGLPSDRFSAERTGGSVSTLTIQRTQQEDSAVYLCASSLVGFTDTQYFGPGTRLTVL.

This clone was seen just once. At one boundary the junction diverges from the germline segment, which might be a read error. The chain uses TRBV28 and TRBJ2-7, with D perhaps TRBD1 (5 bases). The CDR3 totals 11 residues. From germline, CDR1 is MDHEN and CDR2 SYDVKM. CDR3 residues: CASSTGHGCIF. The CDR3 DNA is TGTGCCAGCAGTACCGGACACGGTTGCATTTTC. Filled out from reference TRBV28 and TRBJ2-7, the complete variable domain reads DVKVTQSSRYLVKRTGEKVFLECVQDMDHENMFWYRQDPGLGLRLIYFSYDVKMKEKGDIPEGYSVSREKKERFSLILESASTNQTSMYLCASSTGHGCIFGPGTRLTVT.

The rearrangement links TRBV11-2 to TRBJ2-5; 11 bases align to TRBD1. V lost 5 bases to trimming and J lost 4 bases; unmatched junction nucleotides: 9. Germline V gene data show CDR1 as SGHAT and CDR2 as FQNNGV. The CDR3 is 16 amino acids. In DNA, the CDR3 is TGTGCCAGCAGCAGATGGACAGGGGGCCCGGGAGAGACCCAGTACTTC. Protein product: CASSRWTGGPGETQYF. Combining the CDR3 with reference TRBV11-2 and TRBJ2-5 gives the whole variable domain EAGVAQSPRYKIIEKRQSVAFWCNPISGHATLYWYQQILGQGPKLLIQFQNNGVVDDSQLPKDRFSAERLKGVDSTLKIQPAKLEDSAVYLCASSRWTGGPGETQYFGPGTRLLVL.

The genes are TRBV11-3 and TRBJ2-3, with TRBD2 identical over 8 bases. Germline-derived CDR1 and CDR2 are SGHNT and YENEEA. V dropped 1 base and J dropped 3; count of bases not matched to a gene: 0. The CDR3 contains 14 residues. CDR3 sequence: CASSLAGGTDTQYF. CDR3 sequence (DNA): TGTGCCAGCAGCTTAGCGGGGGGGACAGATACGCAGTATTTT. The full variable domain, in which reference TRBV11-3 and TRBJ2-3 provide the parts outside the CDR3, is EAGVVQSPRYKIIEKKQPVAFWCNPISGHNTLYWYLQNLGQGPELLIRYENEEAVDDSQLPKDRFSAERLKGVDSTLKIQPAELGDSAVYLCASSLAGGTDTQYFGPGTRLTVL.

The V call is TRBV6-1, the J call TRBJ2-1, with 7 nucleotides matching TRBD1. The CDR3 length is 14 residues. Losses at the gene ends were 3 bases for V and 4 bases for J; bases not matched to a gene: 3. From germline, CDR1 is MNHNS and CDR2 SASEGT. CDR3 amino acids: CASSDAQGYNEQFF. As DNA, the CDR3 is TGTGCCAGCAGTGACGCACAGGGGTACAATGAGCAGTTCTTC.

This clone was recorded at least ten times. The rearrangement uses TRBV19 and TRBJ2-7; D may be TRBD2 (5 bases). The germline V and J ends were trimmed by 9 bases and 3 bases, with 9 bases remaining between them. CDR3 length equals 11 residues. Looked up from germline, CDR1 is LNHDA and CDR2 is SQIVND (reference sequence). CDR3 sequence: CASDAGYEQYF. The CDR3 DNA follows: TGTGCCAGCGACGCGGGCTACGAGCAGTACTTC.

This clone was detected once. The CDR3 is CASSLVSGGDYGYTF. The CDR3 DNA reads TGTGCCAGCAGCTTGGTCTCCGGGGGCGACTATGGCTACACCTTC. The rearrangement joins TRBV5-6 to TRBJ1-2; a weak D match, TRBD1 (6 bases). Trimming removed 0 bases at V and 3 bases at J, with 12 bases between. This CDR3 comprises 15 residues. CDR1 is SGHDT and CDR2 is YYEEEE in the germline V gene.

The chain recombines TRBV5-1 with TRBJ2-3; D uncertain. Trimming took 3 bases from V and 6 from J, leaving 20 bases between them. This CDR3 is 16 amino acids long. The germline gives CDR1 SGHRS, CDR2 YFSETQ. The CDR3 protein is CASSYQTSAQEDTQYF. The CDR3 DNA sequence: TGCGCCAGCAGCTACCAGACCTCGGCGCAGGAGGATACGCAGTATTTT.

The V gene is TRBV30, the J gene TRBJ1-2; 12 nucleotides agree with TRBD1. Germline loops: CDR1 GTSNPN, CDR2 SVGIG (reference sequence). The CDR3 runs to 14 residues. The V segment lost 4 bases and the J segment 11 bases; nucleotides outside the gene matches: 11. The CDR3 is CAWTNPGTGGAYTF. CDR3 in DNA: TGTGCCTGGACCAACCCCGGGACAGGGGGCGCGTACACCTTC.

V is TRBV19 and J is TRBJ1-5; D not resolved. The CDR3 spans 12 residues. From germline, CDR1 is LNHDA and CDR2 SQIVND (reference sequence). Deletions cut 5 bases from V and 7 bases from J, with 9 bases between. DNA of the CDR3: TGTGCCAGTAGTTCGTCGAGACAGCCCCAGCATTTT. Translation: CASSSSRQPQHF.

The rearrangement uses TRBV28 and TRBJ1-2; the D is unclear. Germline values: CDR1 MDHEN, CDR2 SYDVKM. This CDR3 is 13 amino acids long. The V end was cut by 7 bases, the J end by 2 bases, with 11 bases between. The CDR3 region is CASNRGINYGYTF. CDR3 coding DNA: TGTGCCAGCAATCGAGGGATAAACTATGGCTACACCTTC.

CDR3 sequence (DNA): TGTGCCAGCAGTTTGTCCCAGGGGGTAGGAGATACGCAGTATTTT. This gives the protein CASSLSQGVGDTQYF. The gene calls are TRBV28 and TRBJ2-3, with 7 bases fitting TRBD1. Germline CDR1 reads MDHEN; CDR2 reads SYDVKM. This CDR3 is 15 amino acids long. Germline trimming cut 3 bases from V and 5 bases from J; bases unmatched to any gene: 8.

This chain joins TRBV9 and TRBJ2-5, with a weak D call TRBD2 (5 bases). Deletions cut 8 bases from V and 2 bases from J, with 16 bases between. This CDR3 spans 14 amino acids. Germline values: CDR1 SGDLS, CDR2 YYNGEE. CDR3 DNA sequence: TGTGCCAGTTCACCCGCCGGGGTGCAAGAGACCCAGTACTTC. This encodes CASSPAGVQETQYF.

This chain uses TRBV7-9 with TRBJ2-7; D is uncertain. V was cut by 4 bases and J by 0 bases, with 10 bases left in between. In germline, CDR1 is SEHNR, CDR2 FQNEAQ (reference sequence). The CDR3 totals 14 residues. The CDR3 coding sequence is TGTGCCAGCAGCTCCCGACGGAGCTCCTACGAGCAGTACTTC. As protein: CASSSRRSSYEQYF. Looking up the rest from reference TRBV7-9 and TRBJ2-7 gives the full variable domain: DTGVSQNPRHKITKRGQNVTFRCDPISEHNRLYWYRQTLGQGPEFLTYFQNEAQLEKSRLLSDRFSAERPKGSFSTLEIQRTEQGDSAMYLCASSSRRSSYEQYFGPGTRLTVT.